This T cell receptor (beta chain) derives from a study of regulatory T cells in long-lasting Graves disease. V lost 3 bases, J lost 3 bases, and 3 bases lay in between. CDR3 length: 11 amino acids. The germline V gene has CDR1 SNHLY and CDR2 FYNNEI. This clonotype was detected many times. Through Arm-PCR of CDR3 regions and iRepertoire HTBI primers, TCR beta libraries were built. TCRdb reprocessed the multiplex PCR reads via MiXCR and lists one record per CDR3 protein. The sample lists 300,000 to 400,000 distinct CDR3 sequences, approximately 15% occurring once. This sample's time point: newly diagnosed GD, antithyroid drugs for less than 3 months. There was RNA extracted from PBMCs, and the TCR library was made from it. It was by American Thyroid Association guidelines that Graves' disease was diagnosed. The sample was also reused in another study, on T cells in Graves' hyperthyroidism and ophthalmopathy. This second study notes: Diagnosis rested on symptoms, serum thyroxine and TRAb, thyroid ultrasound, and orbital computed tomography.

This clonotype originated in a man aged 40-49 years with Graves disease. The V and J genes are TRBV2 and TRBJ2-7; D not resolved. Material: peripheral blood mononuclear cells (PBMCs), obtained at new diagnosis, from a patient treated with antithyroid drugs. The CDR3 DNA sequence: TGTGCCAGCAGTGATATCTACGAGCAGTACTTC. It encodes CASSDIYEQYF.